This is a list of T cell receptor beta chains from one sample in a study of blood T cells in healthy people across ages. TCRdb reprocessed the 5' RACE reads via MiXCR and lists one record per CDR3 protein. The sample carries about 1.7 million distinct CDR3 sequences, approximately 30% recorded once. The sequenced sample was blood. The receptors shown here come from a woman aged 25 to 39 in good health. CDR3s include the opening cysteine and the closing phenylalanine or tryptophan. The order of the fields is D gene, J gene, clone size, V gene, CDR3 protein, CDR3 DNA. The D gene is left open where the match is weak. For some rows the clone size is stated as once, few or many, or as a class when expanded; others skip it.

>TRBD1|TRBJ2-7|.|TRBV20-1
CSASRPGGSGYEQYF
TGCAGTGCTAGTAGGCCAGGGGGTTCAGGTTACGAGCAGTACTTC
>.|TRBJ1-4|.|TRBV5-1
CASKKNQDLTNEKLFF
TGCGCCAGCAAGAAGAACCAAGACCTCACTAATGAAAAACTGTTTTTT
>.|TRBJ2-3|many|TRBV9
CASSVWGATDTQYF
TGTGCCAGCAGCGTCTGGGGGGCGACAGATACGCAGTATTTT
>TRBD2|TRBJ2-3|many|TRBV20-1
CSARDLGAGGPDTQYF
TGCAGTGCTAGAGATCTAGGAGCGGGGGGTCCTGATACGCAGTATTTT
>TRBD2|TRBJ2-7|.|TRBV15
CATSRAVRSSGGRYEQYF
TGTGCCACCAGCAGAGCGGTCCGCTCTAGCGGGGGACGGTACGAGCAGTACTTC
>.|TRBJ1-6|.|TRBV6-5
CASSYSGRANSPLHF
TGTGCCAGCAGTTACTCTGGGAGGGCCAATTCACCCCTCCACTTT
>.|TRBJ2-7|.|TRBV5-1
CASSLGGPSIYEQYF
TGCGCCAGCAGCTTGGGGGGCCCTAGTATCTACGAGCAGTACTTC
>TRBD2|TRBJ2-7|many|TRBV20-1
CSARVTSGGSYEQYF
TGCAGTGCTAGAGTTACTAGCGGGGGCTCCTACGAGCAGTACTTC
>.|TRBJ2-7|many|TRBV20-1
CSARGPHGHEQYF
TGCAGTGCAAGGGGACCGCATGGCCACGAGCAGTACTTC
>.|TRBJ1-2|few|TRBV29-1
CSVEGRVNYGYTF
TGCAGCGTTGAGGGCAGGGTTAACTATGGCTACACCTTC
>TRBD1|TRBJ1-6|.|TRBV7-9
CASSLGGTGINSPLHF
TGTGCCAGCAGCTTAGGTGGGACAGGGATCAATTCACCCCTCCACTTT
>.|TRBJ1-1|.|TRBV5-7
CASSLVGQGNAEAFF
TGTGCCAGCAGCTTGGTAGGGCAGGGAAACGCTGAAGCTTTCTTT
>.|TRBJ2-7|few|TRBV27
CASRGRMDDEQYF
TGTGCCAGCAGAGGGAGAATGGACGACGAGCAGTACTTC